This is a list of T cell receptor beta chains from one sample in a study of blood T cell repertoires in COVID-19. The repertoire was sequenced with immunoSEQ multiplex PCR; TCRdb's copy has only in-frame clones and lacks some. The sample holds 99,000 or so clones, about four fifths seen once. Sequences were obtained from peripheral blood. The receptor set was obtained from a woman in her 70s with acute or convalescent COVID-19. CDR3s include the opening cysteine and the closing phenylalanine or tryptophan. D genes are given only for firm matches. Size tells how often a clone was seen (once, few, many) or the class of an expanded clone, and some rows leave it out.

>TRBV27|TRBJ2-7|.|.
CAASPGAPYEQYF
TGTGCCGCATCCCCAGGGGCCCCCTACGAGCAGTACTTC
>TRBV4-3|TRBJ1-2|.|.
CASSGVRDIGGYTF
TGCGCCAGCTCCGGGGTCCGGGACATCGGTGGCTACACCTTC
>TRBV9|TRBJ2-5|TRBD2|.
CASSEGGGLAGGPETQYF
TGTGCCAGCAGCGAGGGAGGCGGGCTAGCGGGAGGGCCAGAGACCCAGTACTTC
>TRBV5-1|TRBJ2-3|TRBD2|.
CASSLLIAGGADTQYF
TGCGCCAGCAGCTTACTAATAGCGGGAGGGGCAGATACGCAGTATTTT
>TRBV28|TRBJ2-1|TRBD2|.
CASTGLAVYNEQFF
TGTGCCAGCACTGGACTAGCGGTTTACAATGAGCAGTTCTTC
>TRBV28|TRBJ1-5|.|few
CASTTPGHQNRQHF
TGTGCCAGCACCACCCCGGGACACCAGAATCGCCAGCATTTT
>TRBV6-1|TRBJ1-6|.|once
CASSELSSSYNSPLHF
TGTGCCAGCAGTGAATTGTCGAGCTCCTATAATTCACCCCTCCACTTT
>TRBV12-3/TRBV12-4|TRBJ2-1|.|.
CASTLGGNEQFF
TGTGCCAGCACCCTCGGGGGTAATGAGCAGTTCTTC
>TRBV6-2/TRBV6-3|TRBJ1-2|TRBD1|.
CASSYGGGAEGYTF
TGTGCCAGCAGTTACGGAGGGGGCGCGGAGGGCTACACCTTC
>TRBV6-5|TRBJ2-4|.|.
CASSLLGGNIQYF
TGTGCCAGCAGCTTACTGGGAGGAAACATTCAGTACTTC
>TRBV27|TRBJ2-2|.|.
CASRIRGTGELFF
TGTGCCAGCAGAATTCGCGGCACCGGGGAGCTGTTTTTT
>TRBV6-4|TRBJ2-2|TRBD2|.
CAGSDSTSGSSGELFF
TGTGCCGGCAGTGACTCGACTAGCGGGAGTTCCGGGGAGCTGTTTTTT
>TRBV5-8|TRBJ1-2|.|.
CASSPGNYGYTF
TGTGCCAGCAGCCCGGGGAACTATGGCTACACCTTC
>TRBV29-1|TRBJ1-2|TRBD1|.
CSVGTGATSYTF
TGCAGCGTGGGGACAGGAGCTACGAGCTACACCTTC
>TRBV7-2|TRBJ2-1|TRBD2|.
CASSQTSGRGYEQFF
TGTGCCAGCAGCCAGACTAGCGGGAGAGGCTATGAGCAGTTCTTC
>TRBV2|TRBJ2-2|.|.
CASSEFQGGKGGELFF
TGTGCCAGCAGTGAATTTCAAGGAGGAAAGGGCGGGGAGCTGTTTTTT
>TRBV6-2/TRBV6-3|TRBJ2-2|TRBD1|.
CASSPQGMYWTGELFF
TGTGCCAGCAGCCCACAGGGGATGTATTGGACCGGGGAGCTGTTTTTT
>TRBV5-8|TRBJ1-5|.|.
CASSLDRQVNQPQHF
TGTGCCAGCAGCTTGGACCGACAGGTCAATCAGCCCCAGCATTTT
>TRBV28|TRBJ2-1|TRBD2|.
CASSFGLAGETNEQFF
TGTGCCAGCAGTTTCGGTCTAGCGGGAGAGACCAATGAGCAGTTCTTC
>TRBV7-2|TRBJ2-5|.|.
CASSLGTDSWETQYF
TGTGCCAGCAGCTTAGGTACAGATAGTTGGGAGACCCAGTACTTC
>TRBV4-2|TRBJ2-4|.|.
CASSQGRSSKNIQYF
TGTGCCAGCAGCCAGGGGAGGTCCTCCAAAAACATTCAGTACTTC
>TRBV7-2|TRBJ1-6|.|few
CASSTKSREGSPLHF
TGTGCCAGCAGCACAAAGAGCAGGGAAGGTTCACCCCTCCACTTT
>TRBV29-1|TRBJ2-3|TRBD2|.
CSLLAGVRTDTQYF
TGCAGCCTACTAGCGGGAGTACGGACAGATACGCAGTATTTT
>TRBV27|TRBJ2-7|.|many
CASSFRAGDYEQYF
TGTGCCAGCAGTTTCAGGGCAGGGGACTACGAGCAGTACTTC
>TRBV7-2|TRBJ2-1|TRBD2|.
CASSPELAGGLDEQFF
TGTGCCAGCAGCCCGGAGCTAGCGGGGGGGCTTGATGAGCAGTTCTTC
>TRBV7-9|TRBJ1-2|.|few
CASSNLDSPYGYTF
TGTGCCAGCAGCAACCTGGACAGCCCCTATGGCTACACCTTC
>TRBV4-1|TRBJ2-4|TRBD2|.
CASSQGSGRASQNIQYF
TGCGCCAGCAGCCAAGGTAGCGGGAGGGCCTCACAAAACATTCAGTACTTC
>TRBV28|TRBJ2-7|TRBD2|.
CASSDTKPGTSGFTSYEQYF
TGTGCCAGCAGTGACACCAAACCCGGGACTAGCGGGTTTACATCCTACGAGCAGTACTTC
>TRBV29-1|TRBJ2-3|.|once
CSVEWQATDTQYF
TGCAGCGTTGAGTGGCAGGCCACAGATACGCAGTATTTT
>TRBV7-2|TRBJ2-2|.|.
CASSFGQGTTGELFF
TGTGCCAGCAGCTTCGGGCAGGGGACCACCGGGGAGCTGTTTTTT
>TRBV6-5|TRBJ1-2|TRBD1|.
CASSYGPGQGLGGYTF
TGTGCCAGCAGTTATGGCCCGGGACAGGGGTTGGGTGGCTACACCTTC
>TRBV28|TRBJ2-3|.|.
CASSLYQDTDTQYF
TGTGCCAGCAGTTTATACCAGGACACAGATACGCAGTATTTT
>TRBV5-6|TRBJ1-5|.|few
CASSSTGNQPQHF
TGTGCCAGCAGCTCGACGGGTAATCAGCCCCAGCATTTT
>TRBV2|TRBJ1-1|.|.
CASSRGGTEAFF
TGTGCCAGCAGTCGCGGGGGAACTGAAGCTTTCTTT
>TRBV29-1|TRBJ1-1|.|.
CSVTKLGVNTEAFF
TGCAGCGTCACTAAGTTAGGGGTGAACACTGAAGCTTTCTTT
>TRBV6-5|TRBJ2-5|.|once
CASSYSRAGETQYF
TGTGCCAGCAGTTACTCCCGGGCAGGGGAGACCCAGTACTTC
>TRBV6-2/TRBV6-3|TRBJ1-1|TRBD1|.
CASSLDRAPEAFF
TGTGCCAGCAGTCTCGACAGGGCCCCTGAAGCTTTCTTT
>TRBV6-5|TRBJ2-1|TRBD2|.
CASNTWGTKQFF
TGTGCCAGCAATACTTGGGGGACTAAGCAGTTCTTC
>TRBV30|TRBJ1-2|TRBD1|.
CAWGGRNDRGDGYTF
TGTGCCTGGGGTGGTCGGAACGACAGGGGCGATGGCTACACCTTC
>TRBV5-1|TRBJ2-1|TRBD2|.
CASSPRAGSSYNEQFF
TGCGCCAGCAGCCCCCGAGCGGGAAGCTCCTACAATGAGCAGTTCTTC
>TRBV7-8|TRBJ2-7|TRBD2|.
CASSPNPSGHYEQYF
TGTGCCAGCAGCCCGAACCCTAGCGGCCACTACGAGCAGTACTTC
>TRBV6-5|TRBJ2-3|.|.
CASNAVRGTDTQYF
TGTGCCAGCAACGCGGTGAGGGGCACAGATACGCAGTATTTT
>TRBV4-3|TRBJ1-4|.|.
CASSQGGAGEKLFF
TGCGCCAGCAGCCAAGGGGGCGCAGGTGAAAAACTGTTTTTT
>TRBV7-2|TRBJ1-1|.|.
CASSFSGAEAFF
TGTGCCAGCAGCTTTAGTGGTGCTGAAGCTTTCTTT
>TRBV19|TRBJ1-2|.|.
CASSIEAGYPNYGYTF
TGTGCCAGTAGTATCGAAGCAGGGTACCCGAACTATGGCTACACCTTC
>TRBV6-5|TRBJ1-1|.|.
CASSLATRQMNTEAFF
TGTGCCAGCAGTTTGGCGACTCGGCAGATGAACACTGAAGCTTTCTTT
>TRBV19|TRBJ2-1|TRBD1|.
CASSIRQGGYNEQFF
TGTGCCAGTAGTATAAGACAGGGTGGCTACAATGAGCAGTTCTTC
>TRBV19|TRBJ2-5|TRBD1|.
CASSVTGARGVETQYF
TGTGCCAGTAGTGTCACAGGGGCCCGGGGAGTGGAGACCCAGTACTTC